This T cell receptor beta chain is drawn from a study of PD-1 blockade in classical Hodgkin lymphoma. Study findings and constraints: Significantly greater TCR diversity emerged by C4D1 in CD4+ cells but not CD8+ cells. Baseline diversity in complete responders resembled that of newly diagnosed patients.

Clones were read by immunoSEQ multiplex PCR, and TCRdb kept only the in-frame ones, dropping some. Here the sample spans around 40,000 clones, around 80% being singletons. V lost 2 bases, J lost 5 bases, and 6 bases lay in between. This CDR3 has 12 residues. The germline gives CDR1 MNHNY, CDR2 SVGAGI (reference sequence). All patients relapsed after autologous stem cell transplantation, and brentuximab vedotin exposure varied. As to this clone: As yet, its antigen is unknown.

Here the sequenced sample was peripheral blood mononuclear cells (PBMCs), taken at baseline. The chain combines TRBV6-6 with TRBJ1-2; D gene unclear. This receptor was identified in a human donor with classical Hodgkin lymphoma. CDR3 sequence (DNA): TGTGCCAGCAGTTACAATTCATATGGCTACACCTTC. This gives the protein CASSYNSYGYTF.